This T cell receptor (beta chain) was captured in a study of PD-1 blockade in classical Hodgkin lymphoma (dated by TCRdb to 2018 to 2021). For the study in its entirety: Nivolumab dosing was 3 mg/kg intravenously every 2 weeks, continuing until either disease progression or unacceptable toxicity. The study used TCR beta sequencing and CyTOF to define a peripheral blood immune signature of response to PD-1 blockade in classical Hodgkin lymphoma.

With regard to this clone: The antigen it recognizes is unknown. Base qualities are not provided; no much larger clone lies one nucleotide away.

The Qiagen DNeasy kit was used to extract genomic DNA both from unsorted PBMCs and from the negatively selected CD4+ and CD8+ fractions. Amplification of TCR beta CDR3 regions was done by immunoSEQ multiplex PCR with primers that anneal to V and J segments. A synthetic immune receptor repertoire was used to minimize amplification bias, and any remaining bias was removed computationally after sequencing. In the authors' own workflow: Custom Python scripts were used to quantify repertoire diversity as the Shannon entropy index. Unsorted, CD4+ and CD8+ repertoires were analyzed separately, except for combined analyses in which CD4+ and CD8+ sequences were merged in silico. Clonal expansion was defined as at least a 2-fold frequency increase after treatment relative to C1D1, with a pseudocount of 0.5 for undetected baseline clones. Singleton clones were defined as clones with 0 or 1 copy at C1D1, and non-singleton clones were defined as clones with 2 or more copies. Clones expanded in unsorted samples were annotated as CD4+, CD8+ or unknown by matching protein sequences in sorted samples from the same patient. Wilcoxon tests on paired samples were used to test changes in diversity from C1D1 to C4D1. What TCRdb holds here is the immuneACCESS table cut down to in-frame rearrangements. Part of the clones is not present; checked against another copy, under half of the missing clones reflect an unresolved V gene, and the others are unexplained. Clone size and the V and J calls come from that table; the DNA yielded D and trimming. The sample profile shows about 6,800 clones; around four fifths of them were found once. The top ten hold 2% to 3% of the sample.

Broad study findings and their caveats: Baseline TCR diversity was reported to be lower in newly diagnosed patients than in healthy donors and to be lower still in relapsed/refractory patients. Baseline diversity similar to that of newly diagnosed patients was observed in trial patients achieving complete response, whereas significantly lower diversity was observed in partial responders and progressors. The study was restricted to a single clinical trial cohort, and the causes of repertoire differences, possibly disease activity or prior therapy, were left undefined. Patients starting nivolumab less than 1 year after ASCT had lower diversity and were excluded from later analyses to avoid confounding by immune reconstitution. A significant rise by C4D1 was seen in CD4+ but not CD8+ TCR diversity (p=0.0027 vs p=0.16), with the rise being most apparent in complete responders (p=0.02).

The germline V gene encodes CDR1 SGHTA and CDR2 FQGNSA. Cut back by 5 bases and 2 bases, the V and J ends lie 15 bases apart. The CDR3 holds 15 amino acids from the cysteine to the phenylalanine. Left in the record is the CDR3 DNA by itself, 45 bases read in frame from the first base. The label giving this sample's time point can be read as: cycle 1 day 1 (C1D1), immediately before nivolumab initiation. Every trial patient had relapsed following autologous stem cell transplantation, and prior brentuximab vedotin exposure was what differed among cohorts A, B and C. Magnetic negative selection with a Miltenyi CD4+ T cell isolation kit was used to purify CD4+ T cells from thawed PBMCs. A total of fewer than 65 patients with relapsed/refractory classical Hodgkin lymphoma made up the trial cohort, and each patient's best overall response was complete response, partial response or progressive disease. In the multi-cohort phase II CheckMate 205 trial, trial patients received single-agent nivolumab. Best overall response was determined by an independent review committee according to the 2007 International Working Group response criteria. Trial PBMCs were obtained immediately prior to nivolumab initiation (C1D1) and on therapy at cycle 2 day 1 and cycle 4 day 1. Peripheral blood was collected in 8 mL Vacutainer Cell Preparation Tubes, from which PBMCs were isolated by centrifugation and then cryopreserved. Purified CD4+ and CD8+ fractions were prepared only for cases where an additional PBMC sample was available. Magnetically labelled cells were depleted on LS columns in a quadroMACS separator, and the flow-through was collected as the purified fraction.

In this chain, TRBV7-2 is recombined with TRBJ1-1; a confident D gene designation cannot be given. The TCR comes from a human donor with classical Hodgkin lymphoma. Sequencing used CD4+ T cells from blood, obtained at baseline. Here the CDR3 is given as CASSLRFFSNTEAFF. The DNA reads TGTGCCAGCAGCCTAAGGTTTTTTTCCAACACTGAAGCTTTCTTT.